Following are 32 T cell receptor beta chains from one sample sequenced in a study of CD8+ T cells in alopecia areata listed by TCRdb under 2018. The sample's time point label, decoded: around 24 weeks on oral tofacitinib. According to the study, the label for this sample's treatment or condition signals: oral pan-JAK inhibitor, 5-10 mg twice daily. The method was the immunoSEQ multiplex PCR assay. RNA was extracted from all samples and reverse transcribed into cDNA as template for TCR sequencing. As stored in TCRdb, this immuneACCESS dataset retains in-frame rearrangements with V and J assigned. A fraction of the clones does not appear; measured against another copy, unresolved V genes explain less than half of the discrepancy, and the remainder lacks a known reason. The sample profile shows over 95,000 clones; 50% to 65% of them were found once. Roughly 3.5% of the sample rests with the top ten.

Sample: CD4+ T cells sorted from blood, taken at week 24, from a patient treated with tofacitinib. These receptors all stem from a human donor with alopecia areata.

This chain uses TRBV7-2 with TRBJ2-7, with a weak D call TRBD1 (5 bases). Germline V gene lookup returns CDR1 SGHTA and CDR2 FQGNSA. V was pared by 4 bases and J by 0 bases, with 13 bases between. The CDR3 is made up of 15 amino acids. CDR3 in DNA: TGTGCCAGCAGCTCGGACATTACGAGCTCCTACGAGCAGTACTTC. Translating gives CASSSDITSSYEQYF.

The chain uses TRBV6-1 and TRBJ2-3; 11 positions match TRBD2. Unmatched junction bases numbered 10, after V lost 4 bases and J lost 1 base. The length of the CDR3 is 18 residues. CDR1 is MNHNS and CDR2 is SASEGT in the germline V gene. The CDR3 DNA reads as TGTGCCAGCAGTGCCCAACTACCGGGACTAGCGGGCACAGATACGCAGTATTTT. Translating it yields CASSAQLPGLAGTDTQYF.

This clone appeared a few times. The chain is built from TRBV29-1 and TRBJ2-3; TRBD2 might be the D (6 bases). Germline CDR1 reads SQVTM; CDR2 reads ANQGSEA. This CDR3 spans 11 amino acids. The V end lost 6 bases, the J end lost 4 bases, and 8 bases lay between the germline ends. CDR3 in DNA: TGCAGCGTCGGGGAGGCAGATACGCAGTATTTT. It specifies CSVGEADTQYF.

V is TRBV23-1 and J is TRBJ1-1, with D perhaps TRBD1 (5 bases). TRBV23-1 is annotated as an ORF whose role is uncertain. Trimming left V 2 bases short and J 1 base short, with 23 bases between. The CDR3 has 19 residues. The CDR3 DNA reads as TGCGCCAGCAGTCAAATTTCCCGTCGAGGAGGGGCCCAGAACACTGAAGCTTTCTTT. This codes for CASSQISRRGGAQNTEAFF.

The chain has TRBV30 and TRBJ2-3; TRBD1 aligns across 7 bases. Germline CDR1 reads GTSNPN; CDR2 reads SVGIG (reference sequence). This CDR3 has 15 residues. J gave up 1 base and V 0 bases, and 4 bases lay outside the gene matches. The CDR3 spells CAWSVRGQGTDTQYF. The CDR3 DNA reads TGTGCCTGGAGTGTACGCGGACAGGGCACAGATACGCAGTATTTT.

This clone was seen only a few times. The chain is built from TRBV10-3 and TRBJ1-4; D gene uncertain. V gave up 0 bases and J gave up 4 bases, with 9 bases separating them. Germline lookup yields CDR1 ENHRY and CDR2 SYGVKD. The CDR3 runs 15 residues. In DNA, the CDR3 is TGTGCCATCAGTGAGTCGAACAGAAATAATGAAAAACTGTTTTTT. Its translation: CAISESNRNNEKLFF.

The chain links TRBV30 to TRBJ2-7; D is undetermined. The germline V and J ends were trimmed by 0 bases and 0 bases, with 9 bases remaining between them. CDR1 and CDR2 from the germline V gene are GTSNPN and SVGIG (reference sequence). CDR3 length equals 14 residues. CDR3 in DNA: TGTGCCTGGAGTGTTCTCCTACCCTCCTACGAGCAGTACTTC. Translated, it gives CAWSVLLPSYEQYF.

Only a few counts were recorded for this clone. This chain links TRBV5-6 with TRBJ2-2, with D possibly being TRBD1 (6 bases). Trimming removed 3 bases from V and 0 bases from J, with 9 bases in between. The CDR3 has 15 residues. CDR1 is SGHDT and CDR2 is YYEEEE in the germline V gene. The CDR3 loop is CASSSGTPNTGELFF. The CDR3 DNA follows: TGTGCCAGCAGCTCCGGGACACCGAACACCGGGGAGCTGTTTTTT.

This clone was observed a few times. The genes are TRBV19 and TRBJ1-1; D might be TRBD1 (5 bases). The CDR3 covers 12 residues. The V gene lost 9 bases and the J gene lost 10 bases, with 18 bases spanning the gap. CDR1 LNHDA and CDR2 SQIVND come from the germline V gene (reference sequence). For the CDR3, the DNA is TGTGCCAGCCACGGTCTTGGGGCCGGAGCTTTCTTT. It specifies CASHGLGAGAFF.

The chain is built from TRBV10-1 and TRBJ2-5; 9 bases line up with TRBD1. The CDR3 extends over 12 amino acids. Germline V gene sequence: CDR1 WNHNN, CDR2 SYGVQD (reference sequence). The CDR3 bases are TGCTTTTGGACAGGGGACCAAGAGACCCAGTACTTC. Protein: CFWTGDQETQYF.

The chain links TRBV27 to TRBJ2-7; D not certain. The CDR3 consists of 13 residues. V lost 3 bases and J lost 0, with 6 bases in between. In germline, CDR1 is MNHEY, CDR2 SMNVEV (reference sequence). As DNA, the CDR3 is TGTGCCAGCAGTTTGGGGAACTCCTACGAGCAGTACTTC. This codes for CASSLGNSYEQYF.

Points on this clone: This specimen includes other DNA sequences encoding the same CDR3. V is TRBV6-5 and J is TRBJ2-5, with D perhaps matching TRBD1 (6 bases). CDR1 is MNHEY, CDR2 SVGAGI, per germline. V was clipped by 0 bases and J by 1 base, with 6 bases between them. The CDR3 is made up of 14 amino acids. The CDR3 region is CASSYSGGQETQYF. CDR3 nucleotides: TGTGCCAGCAGTTACTCAGGGGGCCAAGAGACCCAGTACTTC.

This clone was detected only a few times. J is TRBJ2-5 and V is TRBV7-6; possible D gene TRBD2, 5 bases. The CDR3 runs 14 residues. CDR1 and CDR2 (germline): SGHVS, FNYEAQ. The ends were cut back, 4 bases at V and 6 bases at J, with 15 bases in the middle. The CDR3: CASSSDYPAQTQYF. CDR3 bases: TGTGCCAGCAGCTCCGACTACCCCGCACAGACCCAGTACTTC.

This clone has only a few counts. The chain employs TRBV4-2 and TRBJ1-5, with D unclear. Germline V CDR1 and CDR2: LGHNA, YNFKEQ. The CDR3 runs to 14 residues. V was clipped by 0 bases and J by 3 bases, with 6 bases between them. CDR3 coding DNA: TGTGCCAGCAGCCAAGACGATACCAATCAGCCCCAGCATTTT. Its translation is CASSQDDTNQPQHF.

The chain joins TRBV6-1 to TRBJ2-3; D is undetermined. Germline assignment: CDR1 MNHNS and CDR2 SASEGT. Trimming pared 5 bases from V and 5 bases from J, leaving 14 bases between. CDR3 length: 14 amino acids. CDR3 in DNA: TGTGCCAGCAGTCGGCTCACCACGGGAGATACGCAGTATTTT. Translating it yields CASSRLTTGDTQYF.

This clone was picked up one time. The J gene is TRBJ2-3, the V gene TRBV4-3; D not resolved. V was clipped by 0 bases and J by 12 bases, with 10 bases between them. Germline V CDR1 and CDR2: LGHNA, YSLEER. There are 12 residues in the CDR3. The CDR3 loop is CASSQERSRQYF. The CDR3 nucleotides are TGCGCCAGCAGCCAAGAGAGGTCCCGCCAGTATTTT.

V is TRBV30 and J is TRBJ1-5, with D unresolved. This CDR3 has 13 residues. Germline V gives CDR1 GTSNPN, CDR2 SVGIG (reference sequence). V was pared by 1 base and J by 1 base, with 5 bases between. CDR3 DNA: TGTGCCTGGAGTGAAGGGAGCAATCAGCCCCAGCATTTT. This codes for CAWSEGSNQPQHF. Variable domain in full (rest from reference TRBV30 and TRBJ1-5): SQTIHQWPATLVQPVGSPLSLECTVEGTSNPNLYWYRQAAGRGLQLLFYSVGIGQISSEVPQNLSASRPQDRQFILSSKKLLLSDSGFYLCAWSEGSNQPQHFGDGTRLSIL.

V gene TRBV27 combines with J gene TRBJ2-2; D not resolved. Germline CDR1 and CDR2: MNHEY and SMNVEV (reference sequence). V was pared by 5 bases and J by 3 bases, with 4 bases between. This CDR3 has 12 residues. Here the CDR3 reads CASSPYTGELFF. The CDR3 DNA reads as TGTGCCAGCAGTCCCTACACCGGGGAGCTGTTTTTT.

The chain has TRBV6-6 and TRBJ1-5; D remains ambiguous. V was cut by 6 bases and J by 0 bases, with 12 bases left in between. Germline V gives CDR1 MNHNY, CDR2 SVGAGI (reference sequence). The CDR3 covers 15 residues. CDR3 in DNA: TGTGCCAGCAGAAAGGACTCTTATAGCAATCAGCCCCAGCATTTT. Translation gives CASRKDSYSNQPQHF.

CDR3: CSVDVVGDTQYF. The DNA of the CDR3 is TGCAGCGTTGACGTGGTGGGAGATACGCAGTATTTT. The rearrangement uses TRBV29-1 and TRBJ2-3; no clear D gene. CDR1 is SQVTM and CDR2 is ANQGSEA in the germline V gene. V was pared by 3 bases and J by 5 bases, with 9 bases between. The CDR3 spans 12 residues.

CDR3 nucleotide sequence: TGTGCCAGCAGCTTGCGGCCATATGGCTACACCTTC. Its translation: CASSLRPYGYTF. The chain is built from TRBV5-6 and TRBJ1-2; D remains unclear. CDR1 is SGHDT and CDR2 is YYEEEE in the germline V gene. Trimming removed 1 base from V and 5 bases from J, with 6 bases in between. CDR3 length equals 12 residues.

The chain uses TRBV6-5 and TRBJ1-2; 10 bases match TRBD1. Germline CDR1 and CDR2: MNHEY and SVGAGI. V shed 2 bases and J 4 bases; nucleotides not matched to a gene: 1. The CDR3 sequence is 14 residues long. CDR3 sequence (DNA): TGTGCCAGCAGTTACGGGACAGGGGTCTATGGCTACACCTTC. This sequence encodes CASSYGTGVYGYTF.

J is TRBJ1-6 and V is TRBV4-2; TRBD1 aligns across 10 bases. Germline CDR1 LGHNA, CDR2 YNFKEQ. The CDR3 runs to 15 residues. V lost 2 bases, J lost 9 bases, and 4 bases stayed unmatched. CDR3 sequence: CASSQPGQGRSPLHF. The CDR3 nucleotides are TGTGCCAGCAGCCAACCGGGACAGGGGCGTTCACCCCTCCACTTT.

This chain joins TRBV5-1 and TRBJ1-1; D is possibly TRBD1 (5 bases). V lost 1 base and J lost 5, with 12 bases in between. The V gene's germline CDR1 is SGHRS and CDR2 YFSETQ. The CDR3 totals 14 residues. Written as DNA, the CDR3 is TGCGCCAGCAGCTTGAGGGGCAGTGGGACTGAAGCTTTCTTT. Encoded protein: CASSLRGSGTEAFF.

This chain links TRBV4-3 with TRBJ2-5; D remains ambiguous. Germline CDR1 and CDR2: LGHNA and YSLEER. The CDR3 covers 15 residues. V was cut by 1 base and J by 5 bases, with 14 bases left in between. The CDR3 nucleotides are TGCGCCAGCAGCCAAGCCTTCCCCGATTCGGAGACCCAGTACTTC. Translating gives CASSQAFPDSETQYF.

This clone was seen a handful of times. The chain recombines TRBV10-3 with TRBJ2-2; D gene uncertain. The CDR3 is 13 residues long. With 7 bases removed from V and 4 bases from J, the gap between germline ends came to 10 bases. Germline V gives CDR1 ENHRY, CDR2 SYGVKD. CDR3 protein: CAIKGAITGELFF. In DNA, the CDR3 is TGTGCCATCAAAGGTGCGATCACCGGGGAGCTGTTTTTT.

V gene TRBV19 combines with J gene TRBJ1-2; weak D call: TRBD1 (6 bases). Germline V CDR1 and CDR2: LNHDA, SQIVND (reference sequence). V lost 4 bases to trimming and J lost 4 bases, with 13 bases between them. The length of the CDR3 is 14 residues. The CDR3 loop is CASSTGGTTYGYTF. In DNA form, the CDR3 reads TGTGCCAGTAGTACGGGCGGGACAACCTATGGCTACACCTTC. The full variable domain, in which reference TRBV19 and TRBJ1-2 provide the parts outside the CDR3, is DGGITQSPKYLFRKEGQNVTLSCEQNLNHDAMYWYRQDPGQGLRLIYYSQIVNDFQKGDIAEGYSVSREKKESFPLTVTSAQKNPTAFYLCASSTGGTTYGYTFGSGTRLTVV.

The chain has TRBV7-2 and TRBJ1-5, with 7 nucleotides matching TRBD1. The CDR3 runs to 14 residues. CDR1 SGHTA and CDR2 FQGNSA come from the germline V gene. Unmatched junction bases numbered 3, after V lost 5 bases and J lost 2 bases. The CDR3 region has the DNA TGTGCCAGCAGCACGGGGACAGGCAATCAGCCCCAGCATTTT. This encodes CASSTGTGNQPQHF. The variable domain in full, with the rest retrieved from reference TRBV7-2 and TRBJ1-5, is GAGVSQSPSNKVTEKGKDVELRCDPISGHTALYWYRQSLGQGLEFLIYFQGNSAPDKSGLPSDRFSAERTGGSVSTLTIQRTQQEDSAVYLCASSTGTGNQPQHFGDGTRLSIL.

The rearrangement links TRBV29-1 to TRBJ2-5; D remains unclear. CDR1 and CDR2 from the germline V gene are SQVTM and ANQGSEA. Trimming shortened V by 0 bases and J by 5 bases, and 7 bases separated the two germline ends. This CDR3 contains 12 residues. The CDR3 here is CSVEESGETQYF. DNA of the CDR3: TGCAGCGTTGAAGAATCCGGGGAGACCCAGTACTTC.

In this sample, this clone turned up a few times. The genes are TRBV7-2 and TRBJ2-7; 7 bases fit TRBD2. CDR1 is SGHTA, CDR2 FQGNSA, per germline. Trimming took 1 base from V and 3 from J; bases not matched to a gene: 3. The CDR3 consists of 14 residues. DNA for the CDR3: TGTGCCAGCAGCTTAGGGCGGGGGAACTACGAGCAGTACTTC. Translated: CASSLGRGNYEQYF. Full variable domain (rest looked up from reference TRBV7-2 and TRBJ2-7): GAGVSQSPSNKVTEKGKDVELRCDPISGHTALYWYRQSLGQGLEFLIYFQGNSAPDKSGLPSDRFSAERTGGSVSTLTIQRTQQEDSAVYLCASSLGRGNYEQYFGPGTRLTVT.

This clone was seen once. The chain links TRBV18 to TRBJ2-3, with 12 bases fitting TRBD2. The CDR3 length is 17 residues. After removal of 5 bases from V and 2 bases from J, the junction contained 8 bases not matched to a gene. Germline V CDR1 and CDR2: KGHSH, LQKENI. CDR3 protein: CASSAYTSGGLTDTQYF. The CDR3 DNA reads TGTGCCAGCTCAGCCTATACTAGCGGGGGGCTCACAGATACGCAGTATTTT.

The chain carries TRBV5-1 and TRBJ2-2; 9 positions agree with TRBD1. Per germline, CDR1 SGHRS and CDR2 YFSETQ. This CDR3 is built from 16 residues. V was clipped by 8 bases and J by 1 base; unmatched bases: 9. The CDR3 region has the DNA TGCGCCAGTATCCGGGACAGGGTGGAGAACACCGGGGAGCTGTTTTTT. Protein product: CASIRDRVENTGELFF.